These T cell receptor beta chains were read from a single sample in a study of naive and memory T cell subsets. Via MiXCR, TCRdb re-called the UMI-ligation and nested PCR reads, giving one row per CDR3 protein. Of 150,000 or so distinct CDR3 sequences in the sample, 22% were seen once. Sequencing was done on a sample of naive CD4+ T cells from blood. The receptor source for this set is a human donor in good health. The CDR3 runs from the conserved cysteine through the conserved F or W. The D gene is left open where the match is weak. Size tells how often a clone was seen (once, few, many) or the class of an expanded clone, and some rows leave it out.

j_gene | abundance | d_gene | v_gene | CDR3nt | CDR3aa
TRBJ2-7 | - | - | TRBV7-7 | TGTGCCAGCAGCACCCGCAGGGTGGGCGGCTACGAGCAGTACTTC | CASSTRRVGGYEQYF
TRBJ2-1 | few | - | TRBV6-2/TRBV6-3 | TGTGCCAGCAGAGCCCGGGGGGCAGGAAGACTCTACAATGAGCAGTTCTTC | CASRARGAGRLYNEQFF
TRBJ1-2 | few | - | TRBV11-2 | TGTGCCAGCAGCTTAGACTGGGGCGGCAACTATGGCTACACCTTC | CASSLDWGGNYGYTF
TRBJ2-7 | - | - | TRBV29-1 | TGCAGCGTTGGAGACAGATTAAGTCTCTACGAGCAGTACTTC | CSVGDRLSLYEQYF
TRBJ2-7 | many | - | TRBV2 | TGTGCCAGCAGTGGTCATAGTAGCAGCTCCTACGAGCAGTACTTC | CASSGHSSSSYEQYF
TRBJ2-7 | few | TRBD2 | TRBV20-1 | TGCAGTGCTAGAGCGTTCAGTGGCGGGAGAGGCGAACACGAGCAGTACTTC | CSARAFSGGRGEHEQYF
TRBJ2-2 | many | - | TRBV7-2 | TGTGCCAGCAGCCTGCTGACGAACACCGGGGAGCTGTTTTTT | CASSLLTNTGELFF
TRBJ2-3 | - | - | TRBV6-5 | TGTGCCAGCAGTGGGGCTGCGGCTGGCGAGGCAGATACGCAGTATTTT | CASSGAAAGEADTQYF
TRBJ2-3 | few | TRBD2 | TRBV5-5 | TGTGCCAGCAGCCGCCCCCTCGCGGGAGGTGGAGATACGCAGTATTTT | CASSRPLAGGGDTQYF
TRBJ2-7 | many | TRBD2 | TRBV29-1 | TGCAGCGTTGCCGGTCTAGCGGGAGTCTACGAGCAGTACTTC | CSVAGLAGVYEQYF
TRBJ2-5 | few | - | TRBV12-3/TRBV12-4 | TGTGCCAGCAGACGGTCCTCAATGGGGACCCAGTACTTC | CASRRSSMGTQYF
TRBJ2-2 | - | TRBD2 | TRBV27 | TGTGCCAGCAGTTTTCGTGGGACTAGCGGGAGGAGGACCGGGGAGCTGTTTTTT | CASSFRGTSGRRTGELFF
TRBJ1-5 | - | - | TRBV9 | TGTGCCAGCAGCCACGGGTTAGGCAATCAGCCCCAGCATTTT | CASSHGLGNQPQHF
TRBJ1-1 | few | TRBD1 | TRBV20-1 | TGCAGTGCCCCTCCGCCGACAGGGTTGAACACTGAAGCTTTCTTT | CSAPPPTGLNTEAFF
TRBJ2-3 | few | - | TRBV5-4 | TGTGCCAGCAGCTTGGGGCTTGGTCTGGGACCCCCCGGGCCAGATACGCAGTATTTT | CASSLGLGLGPPGPDTQYF
TRBJ2-7 | - | - | TRBV7-2 | TGTGCCAGCAGCTACCGCGGAGGCAGGGAACGCGAGCAGTACTTC | CASSYRGGREREQYF
TRBJ1-5 | few | - | TRBV30 | TGTGCCTGGAGTCCCCGGACAAGGGTAGGCCAGCCCCAGCATTTT | CAWSPRTRVGQPQHF
TRBJ2-5 | few | - | TRBV3-1 | TGTGCCAGCAGCCAAATGGGAGTCCAAGAGACCCAGTACTTC | CASSQMGVQETQYF
TRBJ1-1 | few | - | TRBV29-1 | TGCAGCGTTGAAGATCCCGGGGAAGTAGCTTTCTTT | CSVEDPGEVAFF
TRBJ2-6 | few | - | TRBV7-2 | TGTGCCAGCACTGTAAGGGTTTCTGGGGCCAACGTCCTGACTTTC | CASTVRVSGANVLTF
TRBJ2-1 | - | TRBD1 | TRBV20-1 | TGCAGTGCTAGACAGGGGGCTTCCTACAATGAGCAGTTCTTC | CSARQGASYNEQFF
TRBJ2-7 | few | TRBD2 | TRBV7-2 | TGTGCCAGCAGCTTAGTACTAGCGGGTGGAGCCTACGAGCAGTACTTC | CASSLVLAGGAYEQYF
TRBJ2-1 | few | TRBD2 | TRBV20-1 | TGCAGTGCTTCAGGCCGACTAGCGGGAGACCAGCTACATTCCTACAATGAGCAGTTCTTC | CSASGRLAGDQLHSYNEQFF
TRBJ1-1 | - | - | TRBV28 | TGTGCCAGCAGTTTGGAGGGCACTGAAGCTTTCTTT | CASSLEGTEAFF
TRBJ1-3 | few | - | TRBV29-1 | TGCAGCGTTGCTGTTGACTCTGGAAACACCATATATTTT | CSVAVDSGNTIYF